This is a list of T cell receptor beta chains from one sample in a study of human T cells and chemical hapten exposure. TCRdb ran MiXCR on the RACE reads and lists one entry per CDR3 protein. Among 280,000 or so distinct CDR3 sequences, almost 8% were seen once, and the ten largest hold more than 0.95%. Source: whole blood, taken in connection with sensitization to the hapten diphenylcyclopropenone (DPC). The source of these receptors is a man between 18 and 35 years old with alopecia areata. Some clones in this sample may be carry-over from other donors' samples. The CDR3 runs from the conserved cysteine through the conserved F or W. Each record gives: CDR3 length, J gene, D gene, clone size, V gene, CDR3 protein, CDR3 DNA. A D gene is named only where the DNA matches it firmly. Clone size appears in some rows only: once, few, many, or a class for an expanded clone.

CDR3 length: 16; J gene: TRBJ1-6; D gene: TRBD1; clone size: .; V gene: TRBV4-1; CDR3 protein: CASSQDRGQFYSPLHF; CDR3 DNA: TGCGCCAGCAGCCAAGATAGGGGGCAATTTTATTCACCCCTCCACTTT
CDR3 length: 19; J gene: TRBJ2-3; D gene: TRBD2; clone size: few; V gene: TRBV9; CDR3 protein: CASSHDGIVIAGDTDTQYF; CDR3 DNA: TGTGCCAGCAGCCACGACGGGATAGTTATAGCGGGGGACACAGATACGCAGTATTTT
CDR3 length: 14; J gene: TRBJ1-5; D gene: TRBD1; clone size: .; V gene: TRBV2; CDR3 protein: CASSPTGGSQPQHF; CDR3 DNA: TGTGCCAGCAGTCCGACAGGGGGCAGCCAGCCCCAGCATTTT
CDR3 length: 13; J gene: TRBJ1-6; D gene: .; clone size: many; V gene: TRBV28; CDR3 protein: CATKTGGNSPLHF; CDR3 DNA: TGTGCCACCAAGACAGGCGGAAATTCACCCCTCCACTTT
CDR3 length: 14; J gene: TRBJ2-5; D gene: .; clone size: few; V gene: TRBV28; CDR3 protein: CATKVAGDKETQYF; CDR3 DNA: TGTGCCACGAAGGTGGCAGGGGATAAAGAGACCCAGTACTTC
CDR3 length: 12; J gene: TRBJ2-2; D gene: .; clone size: .; V gene: TRBV10-3; CDR3 protein: CAIIGNTGELFF; CDR3 DNA: TGTGCCATCATAGGGAACACCGGGGAGCTGTTTTTT
CDR3 length: 14; J gene: TRBJ1-2; D gene: .; clone size: many; V gene: TRBV5-1; CDR3 protein: CASSVRALKDGYTF; CDR3 DNA: TGCGCCAGCAGCGTCAGGGCGCTAAAGGATGGCTACACCTTC
CDR3 length: 15; J gene: TRBJ1-2; D gene: TRBD1; clone size: .; V gene: TRBV4-3; CDR3 protein: CASSQDPTGDYGYTF; CDR3 DNA: TGCGCCAGCAGCCAAGATCCAACAGGGGACTATGGCTACACCTTC
CDR3 length: 15; J gene: TRBJ2-3; D gene: TRBD2; clone size: few; V gene: TRBV28; CDR3 protein: CASNPLAGVTDTQYF; CDR3 DNA: TGTGCCAGCAACCCACTAGCGGGGGTCACAGATACGCAGTATTTT
CDR3 length: 15; J gene: TRBJ2-3; D gene: TRBD2; clone size: few; V gene: TRBV29-1; CDR3 protein: CSVKLAGGLTDTQYF; CDR3 DNA: TGCAGCGTTAAACTAGCGGGGGGCCTCACAGATACGCAGTATTTT
CDR3 length: 19; J gene: TRBJ2-6; D gene: .; clone size: few; V gene: TRBV11-2; CDR3 protein: CASSLDRPTLSSGANVLTF; CDR3 DNA: TGTGCCAGCAGCTTAGATCGTCCAACCTTGAGCTCTGGGGCCAACGTCCTGACTTTC
CDR3 length: 14; J gene: TRBJ1-1; D gene: TRBD1; clone size: many; V gene: TRBV28; CDR3 protein: CASSSGGGLSNTFF; CDR3 DNA: TGTGCCAGCAGCTCAGGGGGGGGTCTCTCGAATACTTTCTTT
CDR3 length: 14; J gene: TRBJ1-6; D gene: .; clone size: few; V gene: TRBV5-5; CDR3 protein: CASSPTSANSPLHF; CDR3 DNA: TGTGCCAGCAGCCCGACCTCAGCCAATTCACCCCTCCACTTT
CDR3 length: 19; J gene: TRBJ2-5; D gene: TRBD1; clone size: .; V gene: TRBV24-1; CDR3 protein: CATSDPVSAGTEVQETQYF; CDR3 DNA: TGTGCCACCAGTGATCCCGTCTCCGCCGGGACAGAAGTCCAAGAGACCCAGTACTTC
CDR3 length: 15; J gene: TRBJ1-2; D gene: TRBD1; clone size: many; V gene: TRBV4-3; CDR3 protein: CASSQNTGGRDGYTF; CDR3 DNA: TGCGCCAGCAGCCAAAACACAGGGGGCAGGGATGGCTACACCTTC
CDR3 length: 13; J gene: TRBJ2-1; D gene: TRBD2; clone size: .; V gene: TRBV29-1; CDR3 protein: CSVPSGGANEQFF; CDR3 DNA: TGCAGCGTTCCCAGCGGGGGGGCGAATGAGCAGTTCTTC
CDR3 length: 14; J gene: TRBJ2-4; D gene: TRBD1; clone size: .; V gene: TRBV11-2; CDR3 protein: CASSKDRVENIQYF; CDR3 DNA: TGTGCCAGCAGCAAGGACAGGGTAGAAAACATTCAGTACTTC
CDR3 length: 18; J gene: TRBJ2-6; D gene: .; clone size: few; V gene: TRBV7-8; CDR3 protein: CASSPRPLGSSGANVLTF; CDR3 DNA: TGTGCCAGCAGCCCTCGACCCCTAGGGAGTTCTGGGGCCAACGTCCTGACTTTC
CDR3 length: 15; J gene: TRBJ2-3; D gene: TRBD2; clone size: .; V gene: TRBV12-3/TRBV12-4; CDR3 protein: CASSLAGGITDTQYF; CDR3 DNA: TGTGCCAGCAGTTTAGCGGGGGGGATAACAGATACGCAGTATTTT
CDR3 length: 16; J gene: TRBJ2-2; D gene: TRBD1; clone size: few; V gene: TRBV7-3; CDR3 protein: CASSFTGTANTGELFF; CDR3 DNA: TGTGCCAGCAGCTTTACCGGGACAGCAAACACCGGGGAGCTGTTTTTT
CDR3 length: 15; J gene: TRBJ1-2; D gene: TRBD1; clone size: few; V gene: TRBV5-6; CDR3 protein: CASSIPGQDNYGYTF; CDR3 DNA: TGTGCCAGCAGCATACCGGGACAGGACAACTATGGCTACACCTTC
CDR3 length: 14; J gene: TRBJ1-2; D gene: .; clone size: few; V gene: TRBV7-2; CDR3 protein: CASSLVVGTYGYTF; CDR3 DNA: TGTGCCAGCAGCTTAGTGGTAGGGACCTATGGCTACACCTTC
CDR3 length: 15; J gene: TRBJ2-6; D gene: .; clone size: .; V gene: TRBV2; CDR3 protein: CASRQYLFGANVLTF; CDR3 DNA: TGTGCCAGCAGGCAGTACCTCTTTGGGGCCAACGTCCTGACTTTC
CDR3 length: 11; J gene: TRBJ1-1; D gene: .; clone size: many; V gene: TRBV16; CDR3 protein: CASSQLTEAFF; CDR3 DNA: TGTGCCAGCAGCCAATTAACTGAAGCTTTCTTT
CDR3 length: 15; J gene: TRBJ2-2; D gene: TRBD2; clone size: few; V gene: TRBV10-3; CDR3 protein: CAIGGASGNTGELFF; CDR3 DNA: TGTGCCATCGGCGGGGCTAGCGGAAACACCGGGGAGCTGTTTTTT
CDR3 length: 20; J gene: TRBJ2-1; D gene: .; clone size: many; V gene: TRBV27; CDR3 protein: CASSYQRKLGYAPSYNEQFF; CDR3 DNA: TGTGCCAGCAGTTATCAGAGGAAGCTGGGGTATGCTCCCTCCTACAATGAGCAGTTCTTC
CDR3 length: 14; J gene: TRBJ1-1; D gene: .; clone size: many; V gene: TRBV11-1; CDR3 protein: CASSTLWQNTEAFF; CDR3 DNA: TGTGCCAGCAGTACATTGTGGCAAAACACTGAAGCTTTCTTT
CDR3 length: 15; J gene: TRBJ1-2; D gene: TRBD1; clone size: many; V gene: TRBV18; CDR3 protein: CASSRSGTGAFGYTF; CDR3 DNA: TGTGCCAGCTCACGATCCGGGACAGGGGCATTTGGCTACACCTTC
CDR3 length: 16; J gene: TRBJ2-1; D gene: .; clone size: many; V gene: TRBV11-2; CDR3 protein: CASSNEVRELSNEQFF; CDR3 DNA: TGTGCCAGCAGCAACGAGGTCCGGGAGCTGTCCAATGAGCAGTTCTTC
CDR3 length: 14; J gene: TRBJ2-5; D gene: TRBD2; clone size: few; V gene: TRBV28; CDR3 protein: CASSLLAGQETQYF; CDR3 DNA: TGTGCCAGCAGTCTCTTAGCGGGGCAAGAGACCCAGTACTTC